This T cell receptor beta chain was captured in a study of early T cells in non-severe SARS-CoV-2 infection (dated by TCRdb to 2020 to 2023). A note on the overall study: TCR sequencing used bulk RNA from unsorted whole blood, so alpha and beta chains could not be paired. Study-wide conclusions, independent of this receptor: Matching against VDJdb was skewed toward anti-spike CD8 responses, likely underestimated virus-specific expansions, and missed private and CD4 specificities.

V was cut back by 3 bases and J by 4 bases, leaving a gap of 7 bases between them. Counted from cysteine to phenylalanine, this CDR3 has 13 amino acids. Here the CDR3 DNA is all that survives: 39 bases in frame from base 1. Libraries were made using 5' RACE. TCRdb lists the instrument as NextSeq 500. In the TCR library protocol, unique molecular identifiers were attached to individual cDNA molecules to correct for PCR bias and sequencing error. Sequencing covered both TCR alpha and beta chains, and within each sample the abundances of alpha and beta sequences were tightly co-correlated. In the original analysis: Decombinator V4 was used to perform V gene, J gene and CDR3 annotation of TCR sequences. TCRs were defined as expanded if a significant change between any two time points was detected under a Poisson model with p below 0.0001. TCR abundances were normalised to the total number of TCRs sequenced per sample and expressed as counts per million. MAIT TCRs were defined by TRAV1-2 paired with TRAJ12, TRAJ20 or TRAJ33, and iNKT TCRs by TRAV10 paired with TRAJ18. VDJdb, accessed 1 November 2021, was searched for CMV, EBV and SARS-CoV-2 annotated TCRs, excluding TCRs annotated for multiple antigens. TCRdb trimmed public reads at Q25 via fastp, called clones via MiXCR and kept in-frame beta chains. Each CDR3 protein gets just one entry, which takes the most common genes and DNA from the rows behind it. TCRdb's processing, not the study's, gives the V and J calls here. The sample yields 85,000 to 95,000 distinct CDR3 sequences; roughly 17% were counted once. The ten biggest clones cover 5.1% of the sample.

This clonotype appeared a few times. No antigen is known for it. Per-base quality was not reported, and no clone a single base away is much larger than it. The study was a case-control design nested within a healthcare worker cohort in London, UK, with weekly nasopharyngeal swab PCR tests and blood sampling. Healthcare workers were recruited between 23 and 31 March 2020, during the week of the UK lockdown, and were followed weekly for up to about 15 weeks. The TCR comes from an adult who was a healthcare worker with PCR-confirmed SARS-CoV-2 infection or an uninfected control (not recorded which). This receptor chain uses TRBV12-3 or TRBV12-4 and TRBJ2-1; the D gene cannot be named for sure. The sample was whole blood, taken at baseline. The sequenced DNA is TGTGCCAGCAGTTTCGCTTTATACAATGAGCAGTTCTTC. Its translation is CASSFALYNEQFF.